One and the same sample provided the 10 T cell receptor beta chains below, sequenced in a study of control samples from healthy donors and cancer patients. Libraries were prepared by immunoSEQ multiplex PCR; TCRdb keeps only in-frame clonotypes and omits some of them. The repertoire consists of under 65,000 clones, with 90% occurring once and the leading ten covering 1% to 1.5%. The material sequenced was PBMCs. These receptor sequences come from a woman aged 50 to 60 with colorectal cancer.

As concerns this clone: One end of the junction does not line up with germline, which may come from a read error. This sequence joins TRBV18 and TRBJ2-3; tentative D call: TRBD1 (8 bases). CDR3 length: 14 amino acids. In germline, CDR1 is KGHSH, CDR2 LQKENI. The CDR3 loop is CASPPGQGGDTQYF. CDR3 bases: TGTGCCAGCCCACCAGGACAGGGAGGGGATACGCAGTATTTT. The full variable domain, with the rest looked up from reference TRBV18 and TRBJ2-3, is NAGVMQNPRHLVRRRGQEARLRCSPMKGHSHVYWYRQLPEEGLKFMVYLQKENIIDESGMPKERFSAEFPKEGPSILRIQQVVRGDSAAYFCASPPGQGGDTQYFGPGTRLTVL.

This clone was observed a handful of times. CDR3 DNA sequence: TGCAGCGAGAGGCGGGAGGGCACAGATACGCAGTATTTT. This translates into CSERREGTDTQYF. J is TRBJ2-3 and V is TRBV29-1, with 8 bases identical to TRBD2. CDR1 is SQVTM, CDR2 ANQGSEA, per germline. Germline trimming cut 7 bases from V and 1 base from J; bases unmatched to any gene: 4. The CDR3 is 13 residues long.

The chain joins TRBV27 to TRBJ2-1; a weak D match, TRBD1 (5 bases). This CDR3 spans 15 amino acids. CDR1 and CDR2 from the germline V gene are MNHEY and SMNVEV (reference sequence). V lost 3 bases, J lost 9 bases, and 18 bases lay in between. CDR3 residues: CASSFSQGSTSEQFF. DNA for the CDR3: TGTGCCAGCAGTTTTTCTCAGGGTAGCACCAGTGAGCAGTTCTTC.

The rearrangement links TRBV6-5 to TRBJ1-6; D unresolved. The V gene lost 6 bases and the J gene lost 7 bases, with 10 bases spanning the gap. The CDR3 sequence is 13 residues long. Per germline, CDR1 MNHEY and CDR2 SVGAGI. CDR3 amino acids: CASRGGPNSPLHF. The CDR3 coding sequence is TGTGCCAGCAGGGGAGGCCCAAATTCACCCCTCCACTTT.

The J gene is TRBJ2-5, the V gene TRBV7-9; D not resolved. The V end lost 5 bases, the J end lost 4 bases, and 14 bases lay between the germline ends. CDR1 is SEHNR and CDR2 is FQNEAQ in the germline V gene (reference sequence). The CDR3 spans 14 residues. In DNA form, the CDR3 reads TGTGCCAGCAGCGCTGACCCACTTGGAGAGACCCAGTACTTC. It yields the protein CASSADPLGETQYF. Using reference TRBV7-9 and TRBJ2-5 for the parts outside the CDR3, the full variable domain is DTGVSQNPRHKITKRGQNVTFRCDPISEHNRLYWYRQTLGQGPEFLTYFQNEAQLEKSRLLSDRFSAERPKGSFSTLEIQRTEQGDSAMYLCASSADPLGETQYFGPGTRLLVL.

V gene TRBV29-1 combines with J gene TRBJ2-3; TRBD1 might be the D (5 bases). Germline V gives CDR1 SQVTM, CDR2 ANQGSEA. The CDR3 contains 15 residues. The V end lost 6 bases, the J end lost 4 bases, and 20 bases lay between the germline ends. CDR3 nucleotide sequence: TGCAGCGTACCGCCAGCGACAGTAGGTCCAGATACGCAGTATTTT. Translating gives CSVPPATVGPDTQYF.

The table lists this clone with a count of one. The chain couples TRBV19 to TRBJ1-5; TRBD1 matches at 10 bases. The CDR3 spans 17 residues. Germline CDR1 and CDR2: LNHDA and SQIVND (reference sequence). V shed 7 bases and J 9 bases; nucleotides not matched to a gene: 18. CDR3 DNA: TGTGCCAGTACTTATCTGGGGACAGGGGCGAATCCCAGGCCCCAGCATTTT. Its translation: CASTYLGTGANPRPQHF.

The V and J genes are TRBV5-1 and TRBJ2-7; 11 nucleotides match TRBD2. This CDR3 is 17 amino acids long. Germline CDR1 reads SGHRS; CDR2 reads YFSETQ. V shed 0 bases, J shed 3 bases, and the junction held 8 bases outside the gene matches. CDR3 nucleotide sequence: TGCGCCAGCAGCTTGGCCAGGACTAGCGGGTCCCTCTACGAGCAGTACTTC. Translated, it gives CASSLARTSGSLYEQYF.

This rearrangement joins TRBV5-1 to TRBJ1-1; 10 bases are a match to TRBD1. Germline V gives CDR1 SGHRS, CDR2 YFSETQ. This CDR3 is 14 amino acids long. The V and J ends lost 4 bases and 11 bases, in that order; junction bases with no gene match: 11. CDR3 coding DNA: TGCGCCAGCAGCGAGGGACAGGGGAACGTCGGTGCTTTCTTT. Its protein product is CASSEGQGNVGAFF.

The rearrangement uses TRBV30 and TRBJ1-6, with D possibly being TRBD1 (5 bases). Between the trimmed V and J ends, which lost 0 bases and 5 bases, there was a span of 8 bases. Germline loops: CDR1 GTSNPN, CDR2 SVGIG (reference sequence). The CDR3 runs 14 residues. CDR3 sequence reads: CAWSVWGNNSPLHF. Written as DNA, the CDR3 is TGTGCCTGGAGTGTATGGGGGAATAATTCACCCCTCCACTTT.